Given below is one T cell receptor (beta chain) in context. Its cognate antigen is unknown. TCRdb's table, derived via immunoSEQ multiplex PCR, lists solely in-frame clones and lacks some. The sample has about 60,000 clones; around 55% are singletons. This entry belongs to a study of cytotoxic CD8 clonotypes in ibrutinib-treated CLL. Study summary: There were, on average, roughly 260,000 productive templates and 90,000 to 95,000 productive rearrangements per sample.

The study's findings and limits: Shared public clonotypes were rare, and on treatment they either got smaller or stayed the same.

The clonotype originates from a human donor with chronic lymphocytic leukemia. Source: PBMCs, taken after 24 months of ibrutinib treatment.

In DNA, the CDR3 is TGTGCCAGCAATAACAGGGGTCTTAGCAATCAGCCCCAGCATTTT. This codes for CASNNRGLSNQPQHF. This chain links TRBV6-1 with TRBJ1-5; 7 bases are a match to TRBD1. Germline values: CDR1 MNHNS, CDR2 SASEGT. V was clipped by 7 bases and J by 0 bases; unmatched bases: 6. This CDR3 spans 15 amino acids.